What follows is one T cell receptor (beta chain) and its context. Its antigen target is currently unknown. No base quality information exists; no much larger clone differs at one position. This record belongs to a study of blood T cell repertoires in COVID-19 (dated by TCRdb to about 2020). Describing the broader study: The collaborator samples originated in the United States, Italy and Spain and spanned the acute and convalescent phases of COVID-19. The prospective study material was composed of cDNA or gDNA derived from T cells, B-cell-depleted T cells, or PBMCs. Deeply sampled blood TCRbeta repertoires from subjects exposed to, actively infected with, or recovered from COVID-19 were included in the dataset. The repertoires were released in a freely available public database intended as a resource for research on the immune response to SARS-CoV-2. The samples were drawn from the first 160 participants of the ongoing ImmuneRACE study and from 950 to 1,500 subjects provided by 6 global collaborators. Nearly every sample came with metadata listing a de-identified subject ID, COVID-19 status, age in years and sex. Where HLA class I and class II types were available, the types were taken from metadata supplied by the sample provider, not from assay-based typing.

Collaborating institutions collected whole blood in K2EDTA tubes following their own protocols. For TCRbeta analysis, collaborators shipped samples as frozen whole blood, isolated PBMCs, or DNA extracted from either of those sample types. The CDR3 starts with the cysteine, ends with the phenylalanine, and has 13 residues. Left in the record is the CDR3 DNA by itself, 39 bases read in frame from the first base. V and J are truncated by 3 bases and 2 bases respectively, leaving an intervening sequence of 7 bases. What the research found in general, with its limitations: Clinical and demographic metadata were provided uncurated, with the amount varying by source and participant.

TCRbeta CDR3 regions were amplified from genomic DNA using the immunoSEQ Assay, a bias-controlled multiplex PCR. As for the original processing: The number of nucleated cells in each sample was estimated from the amplification of reference gene primers within the assay. To quantify the absolute abundance of each unique TCRbeta CDR3 rearrangement, sequence reads were collapsed and filtered. For each sample, productive Simpson clonality was calculated as the square root of Simpson's diversity index over productive rearrangements. TCRdb retrieved this table from immuneACCESS and kept in-frame rearrangements only. Not all clones are present; in checked studies, unresolved V genes account for under half, and no reason is known for the remainder. V, J and clone size are those of that table, while D and trimming were read from the DNA. Present in this sample are under 75,000 clones, around nine tenths of which were seen just once. Approximately 11% of the sample is in the top ten clones.

The sequence was collected from a woman aged 18 to 35 with acute or convalescent COVID-19. The rearranged chain carries TRBV12-3 or TRBV12-4 and TRBJ1-1; no confident D gene assignment can be made. Sequences were obtained from peripheral blood. The nucleotide sequence reads TGTGCCAGCAGTTTGGGGAGAAACACTGAAGCTTTCTTT. Protein translation: CASSLGRNTEAFF.